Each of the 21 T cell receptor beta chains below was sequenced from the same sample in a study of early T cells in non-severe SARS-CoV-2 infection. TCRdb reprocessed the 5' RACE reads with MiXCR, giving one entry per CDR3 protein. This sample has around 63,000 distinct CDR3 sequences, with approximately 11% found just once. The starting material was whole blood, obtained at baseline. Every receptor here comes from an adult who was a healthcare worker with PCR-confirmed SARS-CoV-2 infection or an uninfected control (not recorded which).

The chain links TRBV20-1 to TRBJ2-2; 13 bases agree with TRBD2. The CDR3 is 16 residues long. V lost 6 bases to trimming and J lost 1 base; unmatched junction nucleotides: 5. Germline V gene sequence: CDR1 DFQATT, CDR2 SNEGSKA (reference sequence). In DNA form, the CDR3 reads TGCAGTGCCCGGACTAGCGGGAGAGTGAACACCGGGGAGCTGTTTTTT. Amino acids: CSARTSGRVNTGELFF.

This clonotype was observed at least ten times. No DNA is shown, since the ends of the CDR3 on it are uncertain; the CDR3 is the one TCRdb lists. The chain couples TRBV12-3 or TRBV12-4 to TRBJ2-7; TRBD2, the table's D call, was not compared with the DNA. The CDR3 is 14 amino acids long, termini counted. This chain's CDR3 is CASSSSRVAYEQYF.

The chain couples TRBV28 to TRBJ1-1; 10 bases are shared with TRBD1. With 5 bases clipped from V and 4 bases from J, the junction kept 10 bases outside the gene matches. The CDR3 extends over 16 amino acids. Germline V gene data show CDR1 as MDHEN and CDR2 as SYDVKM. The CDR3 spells CASSRDRGAGGTEAFF. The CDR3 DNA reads TGTGCCAGCAGTAGGGACAGGGGAGCCGGGGGCACTGAAGCTTTCTTT.

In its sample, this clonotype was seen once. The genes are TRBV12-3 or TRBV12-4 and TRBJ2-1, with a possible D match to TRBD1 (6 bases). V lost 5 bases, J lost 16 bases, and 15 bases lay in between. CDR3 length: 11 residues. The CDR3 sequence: CASSTGTTDFF. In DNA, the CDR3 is TGTGCCAGCAGTACCGGGACAACGGATTTCTTC.

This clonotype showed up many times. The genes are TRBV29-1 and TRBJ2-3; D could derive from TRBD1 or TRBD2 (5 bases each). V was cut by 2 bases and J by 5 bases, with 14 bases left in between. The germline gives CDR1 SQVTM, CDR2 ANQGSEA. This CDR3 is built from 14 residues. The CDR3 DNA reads TGCAGCGTTGAAAGGGACGGAGTTTTAGATACGCAGTATTTT. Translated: CSVERDGVLDTQYF.

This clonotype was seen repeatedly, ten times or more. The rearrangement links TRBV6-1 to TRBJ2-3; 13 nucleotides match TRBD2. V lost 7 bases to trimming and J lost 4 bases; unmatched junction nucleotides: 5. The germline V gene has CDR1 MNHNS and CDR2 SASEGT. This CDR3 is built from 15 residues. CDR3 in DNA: TGTGCCAGCAACTCACTAGCGGGAGGGCCAGATACGCAGTATTTT. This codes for CASNSLAGGPDTQYF.

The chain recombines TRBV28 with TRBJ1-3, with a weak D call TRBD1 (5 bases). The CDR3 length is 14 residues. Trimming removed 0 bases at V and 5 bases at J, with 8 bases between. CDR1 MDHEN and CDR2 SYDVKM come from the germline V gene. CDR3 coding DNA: TGTGCCAGCAGTTTATGGCCAGGGAGAAACACCATATATTTT. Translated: CASSLWPGRNTIYF. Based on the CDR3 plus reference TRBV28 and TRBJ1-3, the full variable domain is DVKVTQSSRYLVKRTGEKVFLECVQDMDHENMFWYRQDPGLGLRLIYFSYDVKMKEKGDIPEGYSVSREKKERFSLILESASTNQTSMYLCASSLWPGRNTIYFGEGSWLTVV.

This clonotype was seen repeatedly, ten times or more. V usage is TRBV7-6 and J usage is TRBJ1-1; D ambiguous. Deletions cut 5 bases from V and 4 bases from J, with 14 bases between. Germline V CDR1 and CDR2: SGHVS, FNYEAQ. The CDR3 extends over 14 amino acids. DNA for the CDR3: TGTGCCAGCAGCCCCGCGCCGGGATTCACTGAAGCTTTCTTT. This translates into CASSPAPGFTEAFF.

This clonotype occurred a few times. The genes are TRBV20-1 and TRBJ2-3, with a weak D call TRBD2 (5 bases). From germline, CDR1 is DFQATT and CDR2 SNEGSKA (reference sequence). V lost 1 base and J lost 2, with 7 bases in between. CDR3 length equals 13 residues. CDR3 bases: TGCAGTGCTAGAGTAGCGACCACAGATACGCAGTATTTT. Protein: CSARVATTDTQYF.

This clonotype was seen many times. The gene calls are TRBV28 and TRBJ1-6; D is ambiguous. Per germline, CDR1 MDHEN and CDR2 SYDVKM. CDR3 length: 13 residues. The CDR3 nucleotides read TGTGGGATTGGGAGCTCCTATAATTCACCCCTCCACTTT. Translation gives CGIGSSYNSPLHF.

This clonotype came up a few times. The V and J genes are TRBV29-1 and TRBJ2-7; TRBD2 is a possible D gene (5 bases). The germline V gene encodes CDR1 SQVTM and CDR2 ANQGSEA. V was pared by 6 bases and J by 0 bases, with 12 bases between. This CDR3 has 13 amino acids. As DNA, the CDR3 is TGCAGCGTCGCACGGGGATTCTCCTACGAGCAGTACTTC. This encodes CSVARGFSYEQYF.

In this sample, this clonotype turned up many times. Written as DNA, the CDR3 is TGTGCCAGCAGGGGGGTCTCGAACACTGAAGCTTTCTTT. Protein product: CASRGVSNTEAFF. V is TRBV25-1 and J is TRBJ1-1; D is possibly TRBD1 (5 bases). Germline-derived CDR1 and CDR2 are MGHDK and SYGVNS. Trimming shortened V by 6 bases and J by 1 base, and 9 bases separated the two germline ends. This CDR3 region has 13 residues.

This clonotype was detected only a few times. CDR3: CASSRGQNTGELFF. Here the CDR3 DNA reads TGTGCCAGCAGTAGGGGACAGAACACCGGGGAGCTGTTTTTT. The rearrangement links TRBV6-2 or TRBV6-3 to TRBJ2-2, with a possible D match to TRBD1 (6 bases). The V gene lost 5 bases and the J gene lost 1 base, with 8 bases spanning the gap. Germline lookup yields CDR1 MNHEY and CDR2 SVGEGT. The CDR3 is 14 amino acids.

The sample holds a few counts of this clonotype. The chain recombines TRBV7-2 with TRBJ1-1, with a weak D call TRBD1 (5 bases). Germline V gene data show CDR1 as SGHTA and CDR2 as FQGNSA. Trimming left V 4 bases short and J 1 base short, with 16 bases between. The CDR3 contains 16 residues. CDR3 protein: CASSSGFMRGNTEAFF. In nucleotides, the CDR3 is TGTGCCAGCAGCTCGGGCTTTATGAGGGGGAACACTGAAGCTTTCTTT.

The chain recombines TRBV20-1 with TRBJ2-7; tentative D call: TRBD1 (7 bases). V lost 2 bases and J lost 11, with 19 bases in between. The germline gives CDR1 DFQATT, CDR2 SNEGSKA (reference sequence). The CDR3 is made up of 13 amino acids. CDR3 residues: CSARQTRDRTEYF. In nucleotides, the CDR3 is TGCAGTGCTAGACAAACGCGGGACAGAACCGAGTACTTC.

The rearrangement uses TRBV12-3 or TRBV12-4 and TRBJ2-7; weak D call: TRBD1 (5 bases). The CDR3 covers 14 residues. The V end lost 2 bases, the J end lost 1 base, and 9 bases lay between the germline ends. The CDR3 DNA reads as TGTGCCAGCAGTTTATACGACAGATCCTACGAGCAGTACTTC. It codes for CASSLYDRSYEQYF.

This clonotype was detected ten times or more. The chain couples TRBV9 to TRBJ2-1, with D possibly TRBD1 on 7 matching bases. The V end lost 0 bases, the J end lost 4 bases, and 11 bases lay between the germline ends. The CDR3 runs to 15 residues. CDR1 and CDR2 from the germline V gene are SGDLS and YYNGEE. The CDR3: CASSVEAGQYNEQFF. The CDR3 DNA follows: TGTGCCAGCAGCGTAGAGGCGGGACAGTACAATGAGCAGTTCTTC. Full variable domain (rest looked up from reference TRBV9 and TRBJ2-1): DSGVTQTPKHLITATGQRVTLRCSPRSGDLSVYWYQQSLDQGLQFLIQYYNGEERAKGNILERFSAQQFPDLHSELNLSSLELGDSALYFCASSVEAGQYNEQFFGPGTRLTVL.

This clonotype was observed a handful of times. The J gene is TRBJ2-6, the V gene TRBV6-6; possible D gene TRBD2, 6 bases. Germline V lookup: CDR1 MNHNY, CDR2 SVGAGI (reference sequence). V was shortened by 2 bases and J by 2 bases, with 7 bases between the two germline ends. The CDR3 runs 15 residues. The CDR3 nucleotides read TGTGCCAGCAGTTACGGGGGGACTGGGGCCAACGTCCTGACTTTC. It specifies CASSYGGTGANVLTF.

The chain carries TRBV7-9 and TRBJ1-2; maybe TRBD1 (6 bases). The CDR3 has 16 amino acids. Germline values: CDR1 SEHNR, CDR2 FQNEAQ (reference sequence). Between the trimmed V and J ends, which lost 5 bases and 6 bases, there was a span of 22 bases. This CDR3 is CASSAMAKEDRNGYTF. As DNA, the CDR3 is TGTGCCAGCAGCGCTATGGCGAAGGAGGACAGAAATGGCTACACCTTC. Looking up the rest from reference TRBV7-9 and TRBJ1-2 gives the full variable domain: DTGVSQNPRHKITKRGQNVTFRCDPISEHNRLYWYRQTLGQGPEFLTYFQNEAQLEKSRLLSDRFSAERPKGSFSTLEIQRTEQGDSAMYLCASSAMAKEDRNGYTFGSGTRLTVV.

The DNA of the CDR3 is TGTGCCAGCAGCTTGCTGGTCGGGCTTTCTGGGGCCAACGTCCTGACTTTC. It yields the protein CASSLLVGLSGANVLTF. The gene calls are TRBV5-6 and TRBJ2-6; D unclear. The CDR3 has 17 amino acids. V was shortened by 1 base and J by 1 base, with 12 bases between the two germline ends. Germline CDR1 and CDR2: SGHDT and YYEEEE.

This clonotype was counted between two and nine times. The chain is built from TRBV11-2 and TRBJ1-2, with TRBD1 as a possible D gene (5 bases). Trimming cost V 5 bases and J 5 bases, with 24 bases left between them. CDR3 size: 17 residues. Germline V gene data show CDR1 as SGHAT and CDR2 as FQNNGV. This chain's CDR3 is CASSPWSQGHPEYGYTF. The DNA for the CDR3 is TGTGCCAGCAGCCCTTGGTCGCAGGGCCATCCGGAGTATGGCTACACCTTC.